Listed below are T cell receptor beta chains from one sample, sequenced in a study of blood T cell repertoires in COVID-19. The assay was immunoSEQ multiplex PCR, and TCRdb's table has in-frame clones only and misses some. The sample has roughly 190,000 clones; 75% to 95% are singletons. The sequencing sample was made of peripheral blood. The receptors derive from a man aged 50-60 years with acute or convalescent COVID-19. Each CDR3 is given with its conserved first and last residue. Each record gives: clone size, D gene, J gene, CDR3 length, V gene, CDR3 protein, CDR3 DNA. D genes are given only for firm matches. Size is stated for part of the rows, as once, few or many counts, or as a class when the clone is expanded.

abundance: .
d_gene: .
j_gene: TRBJ2-1
len: 16
v_gene: TRBV7-9
CDR3aa: CASRTGTPSAYNEQFF
CDR3nt: TGTGCCAGCAGGACCGGGACTCCCTCGGCCTACAATGAGCAGTTCTTC

abundance: .
d_gene: .
j_gene: TRBJ2-5
len: 14
v_gene: TRBV4-2
CDR3aa: CASSQDLPLETQYF
CDR3nt: TGTGCCAGCAGCCAAGATCTCCCCTTGGAGACCCAGTACTTC

abundance: .
d_gene: TRBD1
j_gene: TRBJ1-5
len: 14
v_gene: TRBV25-1
CDR3aa: CASSGPGGSQPQHF
CDR3nt: TGTGCCAGCAGTGGGCCAGGGGGAAGTCAGCCCCAGCATTTT

abundance: .
d_gene: TRBD1
j_gene: TRBJ2-7
len: 15
v_gene: TRBV5-1
CDR3aa: CASSLRTGGMDEQYF
CDR3nt: TGCGCCAGCAGCTTGCGGACAGGGGGAATGGACGAGCAGTACTTC

abundance: .
d_gene: TRBD1
j_gene: TRBJ1-2
len: 14
v_gene: TRBV2
CDR3aa: CASRDGQGPYGYTF
CDR3nt: TGTGCCAGCAGGGACGGACAGGGACCCTATGGCTACACCTTC

abundance: .
d_gene: TRBD1
j_gene: TRBJ2-4
len: 15
v_gene: TRBV7-2
CDR3aa: CASSPNTGVRNIQYF
CDR3nt: TGTGCCAGCAGCCCCAACACAGGGGTGAGGAACATTCAGTACTTC

abundance: .
d_gene: .
j_gene: TRBJ2-1
len: 13
v_gene: TRBV30
CDR3aa: CAWSVTGGTEQFF
CDR3nt: TGTGCCTGGAGTGTAACAGGCGGTACAGAGCAGTTCTTC

abundance: .
d_gene: .
j_gene: TRBJ1-1
len: 16
v_gene: TRBV9
CDR3aa: CASSPSLGGLNTEAFF
CDR3nt: TGTGCCAGCAGCCCATCACTAGGGGGTTTGAACACTGAAGCTTTCTTT

abundance: few
d_gene: TRBD1
j_gene: TRBJ1-5
len: 14
v_gene: TRBV6-1
CDR3aa: CASSEEGAGQPQHF
CDR3nt: TGTGCCAGCAGTGAAGAGGGGGCGGGTCAGCCCCAGCATTTT

abundance: .
d_gene: .
j_gene: TRBJ1-1
len: 14
v_gene: TRBV10-3
CDR3aa: CAISESGGNTEAFF
CDR3nt: TGTGCCATCAGTGAGTCGGGAGGGAACACTGAAGCTTTCTTT

abundance: .
d_gene: TRBD1
j_gene: TRBJ1-2
len: 12
v_gene: TRBV12-5
CDR3aa: CASGFRTGGYTF
CDR3nt: TGTGCTAGTGGATTCAGGACAGGGGGCTACACCTTC

abundance: .
d_gene: TRBD1
j_gene: TRBJ2-1
len: 14
v_gene: TRBV5-4
CDR3aa: CASSSRDSYNEQFF
CDR3nt: TGTGCCAGCAGCTCCCGGGACAGCTACAATGAGCAGTTCTTC

abundance: .
d_gene: TRBD1
j_gene: TRBJ1-4
len: 13
v_gene: TRBV27
CDR3aa: CASSRDRSGLEVF
CDR3nt: TGTGCCAGCAGTAGGGACAGGTCGGGATTAGAGGTTTTT

abundance: .
d_gene: .
j_gene: TRBJ2-1
len: 14
v_gene: TRBV7-2
CDR3aa: CASSLKTGWNEQFF
CDR3nt: TGTGCCAGCAGCTTAAAAACAGGGTGGAATGAGCAGTTCTTC

abundance: .
d_gene: .
j_gene: TRBJ2-1
len: 14
v_gene: TRBV5-1
CDR3aa: CASSHPGSYNEQFF
CDR3nt: TGCGCCAGCAGCCACCCAGGCTCCTACAATGAGCAGTTCTTC

abundance: .
d_gene: TRBD1
j_gene: TRBJ2-2
len: 15
v_gene: TRBV5-1
CDR3aa: CASSTGTANTGELFF
CDR3nt: TGCGCCAGCAGCACCGGGACAGCAAACACCGGGGAGCTGTTTTTT

abundance: .
d_gene: TRBD2
j_gene: TRBJ2-1
len: 15
v_gene: TRBV19
CDR3aa: CASSSGTSGLNEQFF
CDR3nt: TGTGCCAGTAGTTCCGGGACTAGCGGCCTTAATGAGCAGTTCTTC

abundance: once
d_gene: .
j_gene: TRBJ2-7
len: 15
v_gene: TRBV29-1
CDR3aa: CSVEGRADSYYEQYF
CDR3nt: TGCAGCGTTGAAGGGCGCGCTGACAGCTACTACGAGCAGTACTTC

abundance: .
d_gene: .
j_gene: TRBJ1-5
len: 17
v_gene: TRBV4-1
CDR3aa: CASSQEGGGSLNQPQHF
CDR3nt: TGCGCCAGCAGCCAAGAAGGCGGGGGGAGTCTTAATCAGCCCCAGCATTTT

abundance: .
d_gene: .
j_gene: TRBJ2-2
len: 13
v_gene: TRBV11-3
CDR3aa: CASSLSGTGELFF
CDR3nt: TGTGCCAGCAGCTTATCGGGTACCGGGGAGCTGTTTTTT

abundance: .
d_gene: TRBD1
j_gene: TRBJ1-5
len: 15
v_gene: TRBV7-2
CDR3aa: CASSYGTGLNQPQHF
CDR3nt: TGTGCCAGCAGCTATGGGACAGGTTTGAATCAGCCCCAGCATTTT

abundance: .
d_gene: .
j_gene: TRBJ1-5
len: 16
v_gene: TRBV4-2
CDR3aa: CASSQGDTYSNQPQHF
CDR3nt: TGTGCCAGCAGCCAGGGGGACACCTATAGCAATCAGCCCCAGCATTTT

abundance: .
d_gene: .
j_gene: TRBJ2-1
len: 15
v_gene: TRBV4-1
CDR3aa: CASSQDQRFSNEQFF
CDR3nt: TGCGCCAGCAGCCAAGATCAGAGGTTTTCCAATGAGCAGTTCTTC

abundance: .
d_gene: TRBD1
j_gene: TRBJ2-6
len: 15
v_gene: TRBV28
CDR3aa: CASTLGQSGANVLTF
CDR3nt: TGTGCCAGCACCCTGGGACAGTCTGGGGCCAACGTCCTGACTTTC

abundance: .
d_gene: TRBD2
j_gene: TRBJ2-4
len: 17
v_gene: TRBV5-6
CDR3aa: CASSFTTSWDAKNIQYF
CDR3nt: TGTGCCAGCAGCTTCACGACTAGCTGGGATGCCAAAAACATTCAGTACTTC

abundance: .
d_gene: .
j_gene: TRBJ2-1
len: 13
v_gene: TRBV29-1
CDR3aa: CSVWRSSYNEQFF
CDR3nt: TGCAGCGTTTGGCGGAGCTCCTACAATGAGCAGTTCTTC

abundance: .
d_gene: TRBD1
j_gene: TRBJ1-5
len: 15
v_gene: TRBV6-1
CDR3aa: CASSDRDRGYQPQHF
CDR3nt: TGTGCCAGCAGTGACCGGGACAGGGGGTATCAGCCCCAGCATTTT

abundance: once
d_gene: TRBD1
j_gene: TRBJ1-5
len: 14
v_gene: TRBV30
CDR3aa: CAWRQGAGNQPQHF
CDR3nt: TGTGCCTGGAGACAGGGGGCTGGGAATCAGCCCCAGCATTTT

abundance: .
d_gene: .
j_gene: TRBJ2-1
len: 12
v_gene: TRBV6-2/TRBV6-3
CDR3aa: CASSYTDNEQFF
CDR3nt: TGTGCCAGCAGTTACACGGACAATGAGCAGTTCTTC

abundance: .
d_gene: .
j_gene: TRBJ1-5
len: 14
v_gene: TRBV7-9
CDR3aa: CASSLTRGDQPQHF
CDR3nt: TGTGCCAGCAGCTTAACCCGGGGGGATCAGCCCCAGCATTTT

abundance: .
d_gene: TRBD2
j_gene: TRBJ2-1
len: 14
v_gene: TRBV10-2
CDR3aa: CASSEASGRVKQFF
CDR3nt: TGCGCCAGCAGTGAGGCTAGCGGGAGAGTTAAGCAGTTCTTC

abundance: .
d_gene: TRBD1
j_gene: TRBJ1-2
len: 15
v_gene: TRBV7-8
CDR3aa: CASSLADRGFYGYTF
CDR3nt: TGTGCCAGCAGCTTAGCCGACAGGGGGTTCTATGGCTACACCTTC

abundance: .
d_gene: .
j_gene: TRBJ1-2
len: 14
v_gene: TRBV7-9
CDR3aa: CASSLRQTEDGYTF
CDR3nt: TGTGCCAGCAGCTTACGGCAGACGGAGGATGGCTACACCTTC

abundance: .
d_gene: .
j_gene: TRBJ1-2
len: 12
v_gene: TRBV2
CDR3aa: CASSRQAVGYTF
CDR3nt: TGTGCCAGCAGTCGACAGGCAGTTGGCTACACCTTC

abundance: .
d_gene: .
j_gene: TRBJ1-2
len: 12
v_gene: TRBV6-2/TRBV6-3
CDR3aa: CASSYPEVGYTF
CDR3nt: TGTGCCAGCAGTTACCCCGAGGTTGGCTACACCTTC

abundance: .
d_gene: .
j_gene: TRBJ1-2
len: 17
v_gene: TRBV4-2
CDR3aa: CASSQDGGASRWGGYTF
CDR3nt: TGTGCCAGCAGCCAAGACGGCGGGGCGTCTAGATGGGGTGGCTACACCTTC

abundance: .
d_gene: .
j_gene: TRBJ1-2
len: 16
v_gene: TRBV21-1
CDR3aa: CASSPLGGESNYGYTF
CDR3nt: TGTGCCAGCAGCCCCTTAGGGGGGGAATCTAACTATGGCTACACCTTC

abundance: once
d_gene: .
j_gene: TRBJ1-3
len: 15
v_gene: TRBV6-5
CDR3aa: CASSYFGSSGNTIYF
CDR3nt: TGTGCCAGCAGTTACTTCGGGAGCTCTGGAAACACCATATATTTT

abundance: .
d_gene: TRBD2
j_gene: TRBJ2-1
len: 15
v_gene: TRBV7-6
CDR3aa: CASSPGLAGLGEQFF
CDR3nt: TGTGCCAGCTCCCCGGGACTAGCGGGATTAGGGGAGCAGTTCTTC

abundance: .
d_gene: TRBD1
j_gene: TRBJ1-1
len: 21
v_gene: TRBV13
CDR3aa: CASSSLTLTPGQGKRNTEAFF
CDR3nt: TGTGCCAGCAGCTCCCTAACCCTAACACCGGGACAGGGGAAACGGAACACTGAAGCTTTCTTT

abundance: .
d_gene: TRBD1
j_gene: TRBJ2-5
len: 16
v_gene: TRBV19
CDR3aa: CASSIWTGGTQETQYF
CDR3nt: TGTGCCAGTAGTATATGGACAGGGGGAACCCAAGAGACCCAGTACTTC

abundance: .
d_gene: .
j_gene: TRBJ1-1
len: 12
v_gene: TRBV6-5
CDR3aa: CASHQENTEAFF
CDR3nt: TGTGCCAGTCATCAGGAGAACACTGAAGCTTTCTTT

abundance: .
d_gene: TRBD1
j_gene: TRBJ2-7
len: 14
v_gene: TRBV5-4
CDR3aa: CASSLGQGAYEQYF
CDR3nt: TGTGCCAGCAGCTTGGGACAGGGGGCCTACGAGCAGTACTTC

abundance: .
d_gene: .
j_gene: TRBJ2-1
len: 14
v_gene: TRBV14
CDR3aa: CASSQLGLDNEQFF
CDR3nt: TGTGCCAGCAGCCAACTTGGACTGGACAATGAGCAGTTCTTC

abundance: .
d_gene: TRBD1
j_gene: TRBJ1-2
len: 13
v_gene: TRBV29-1
CDR3aa: CSVVTGDISGYTF
CDR3nt: TGCAGCGTTGTAACAGGGGATATTTCTGGCTACACCTTC

abundance: .
d_gene: TRBD2
j_gene: TRBJ2-5
len: 18
v_gene: TRBV6-6
CDR3aa: CASSQRLAGAGYQETQYF
CDR3nt: TGTGCCAGCAGTCAAAGACTAGCGGGAGCAGGGTACCAAGAGACCCAGTACTTC

abundance: .
d_gene: .
j_gene: TRBJ2-2
len: 17
v_gene: TRBV3-1/TRBV3-2
CDR3aa: CASSQRNRVLVTGELFF
CDR3nt: TGTGCCAGCAGCCAAAGAAACAGGGTTCTGGTCACCGGGGAGCTGTTTTTT

abundance: .
d_gene: TRBD1
j_gene: TRBJ2-5
len: 16
v_gene: TRBV7-7
CDR3aa: CASSRAGTGGEETQYF
CDR3nt: TGTGCTAGCAGCCGCGCCGGGACAGGGGGCGAGGAGACCCAGTACTTC

abundance: .
d_gene: TRBD1
j_gene: TRBJ2-1
len: 18
v_gene: TRBV7-2
CDR3aa: CASSPRTGGRVSYNEQFF
CDR3nt: TGTGCCAGCAGCCCCCGGACAGGGGGTAGGGTCTCCTACAATGAGCAGTTCTTC

abundance: .
d_gene: .
j_gene: TRBJ1-1
len: 16
v_gene: TRBV6-6
CDR3aa: CASSPRRGSTNTEAFF
CDR3nt: TGTGCCAGCAGTCCCCGGCGGGGGTCCACGAACACTGAAGCTTTCTTT

abundance: .
d_gene: .
j_gene: TRBJ2-5
len: 16
v_gene: TRBV9
CDR3aa: CASSVGMSYGQETQYF
CDR3nt: TGTGCCAGCAGCGTAGGAATGTCCTACGGTCAAGAGACCCAGTACTTC

abundance: .
d_gene: .
j_gene: TRBJ2-6
len: 15
v_gene: TRBV7-2
CDR3aa: CASSPLTGGANVLTF
CDR3nt: TGTGCCAGCAGCCCCCTGACGGGAGGGGCCAACGTCCTGACTTTC

abundance: .
d_gene: .
j_gene: TRBJ1-4
len: 15
v_gene: TRBV4-1
CDR3aa: CASSQVSGLTEKLFF
CDR3nt: TGCGCCAGCAGCCAAGTGTCGGGACTCACCGAAAAACTGTTTTTT

abundance: .
d_gene: .
j_gene: TRBJ1-4
len: 12
v_gene: TRBV28
CDR3aa: CASSFPREKLFF
CDR3nt: TGTGCCAGCAGTTTCCCTCGTGAAAAACTGTTTTTT

abundance: once
d_gene: .
j_gene: TRBJ1-2
len: 13
v_gene: TRBV12-3/TRBV12-4
CDR3aa: CASSSSDRYGYTF
CDR3nt: TGTGCCAGCAGTTCCTCGGACAGATATGGCTACACCTTC

abundance: .
d_gene: TRBD2
j_gene: TRBJ2-1
len: 17
v_gene: TRBV3-1/TRBV3-2
CDR3aa: CASSQDLPSGSNAGQFF
CDR3nt: TGTGCCAGCAGCCAAGATCTCCCTAGCGGGAGTAATGCTGGGCAGTTCTTC

abundance: .
d_gene: TRBD1
j_gene: TRBJ2-3
len: 15
v_gene: TRBV18
CDR3aa: CASSPPTGGGDTQYF
CDR3nt: TGTGCCAGCTCACCACCCACAGGGGGCGGAGATACGCAGTATTTT

abundance: .
d_gene: .
j_gene: TRBJ2-2
len: 14
v_gene: TRBV18
CDR3aa: CASSGQIDTGELFF
CDR3nt: TGTGCCAGCTCAGGCCAGATTGACACCGGGGAGCTGTTTTTT

abundance: once
d_gene: TRBD1
j_gene: TRBJ2-7
len: 13
v_gene: TRBV5-4
CDR3aa: CASQIQGAHEQYF
CDR3nt: TGTGCCAGTCAGATACAGGGGGCCCACGAGCAGTACTTC

abundance: .
d_gene: TRBD1
j_gene: TRBJ2-7
len: 16
v_gene: TRBV28
CDR3aa: CASSSYGTGSPYEQYF
CDR3nt: TGTGCCAGCAGTTCATACGGGACAGGGAGTCCCTACGAGCAGTACTTC